The sequence of this T cell receptor beta chain was determined in a study of blood T cells in healthy people across ages (dated by TCRdb to the mid-2010s). Background for the entire study: In model experiments, template switching captured about one uniquely barcoded TCR beta cDNA molecule for every two T cells. Age-related changes in TCR beta repertoire diversity were measured in the study by deep sequencing normalized with unique cDNA molecular identifiers. The donors were split into four age groups: young (average around 15 years), middle-aged (roughly 40), aged (roughly 60) and long-lived (approximately 80). To avoid experimental bias, donors of different ages were distributed randomly across sequencing lanes. For two donors (one aged 18 to 30 and one aged 80 or older), the study analyzed two additional independent replicas of 1 million unique cDNA reads from the same blood draw.

A word on this clonotype: This receptor's antigen is unknown. No much larger clone exists at a distance of one base, and base qualities are not known.

Library preparation used 5' RACE. TCRdb names Illumina HiSeq 2500 as the instrument used. A second PCR of about 7 to 12 cycles was run with a J-beta primer mix and a sample-barcoded 5' primer. A unique molecular identifier was introduced onto each TCR beta cDNA molecule by a template-switch 5' adaptor carrying 12 random nucleotides. At least 2.5 million CDR3-containing paired-end reads were obtained from each sample. First-strand cDNA synthesis was performed from all RNA using the Mint cDNA synthesis kit, with priming by a TRBC-specific oligonucleotide. Following uracil-DNA glycosylase treatment, all cDNA underwent a first 18-cycle PCR with the universal primers M1SS and BC2_uni_R. On the authors' methods: Each sample was normalized by randomly selecting 1 million high-quality reads, each carrying a distinct molecular identifier. Reads sharing molecular identifiers were discarded rather than binned into consensus sequences. MiTCR, set to a Q25 quality threshold and the strictest error-elimination algorithm, was used for CDR3 identification, clonotype clustering and error correction. A nonparametric unseen species model with Euler transformation was used to estimate a lower bound on total TCR beta diversity. Using fastp at Q25 and MiXCR, TCRdb reprocessed the public reads and kept productive beta chains. Each entry merges the rows of one CDR3 protein and shows their most common DNA and genes. TCRdb, not the original authors, processed these V and J calls. The sample records fewer than 700,000 distinct CDR3 sequences, around 43% of which are singletons. The ten biggest clones cover 25% to 30% of the sample.

In the germline V gene, CDR1 corresponds to SGHAT and CDR2 to FQNNGV. Cut back by 3 bases and 12 bases, the V and J ends lie 15 bases apart. Reading from cysteine to phenylalanine, the CDR3 counts 13 amino acids. Only CDR3 DNA remains: 39 bases, in frame from the first base. Donors were 40 or so systemically healthy Caucasian individuals from Russia aged roughly 6 to 90 years. Each donor gave ten milliliters of peripheral blood, collected into EDTA-treated Vacutainer tubes. Ficoll-Paque density-gradient centrifugation was used to isolate PBMCs, with at least 6.5 million obtained per sample. Total RNA was extracted from PBMCs with Trizol reagent, with at least 6 micrograms obtained per sample. For every donor, flow cytometry on a PBMC aliquot measured the percentage of naive CD45RAhigh/CD27high T cells. Findings and caveats that apply to the study as a whole: Since profiling was done on bulk unsorted PBMCs, naive and antigen-experienced compartments could not be conclusively compared. The long-lived group showed more naive CD4+ T cells, fewer expanded clones and increased TCR diversity than the aged group, suggesting age selection. Total diversity estimates from one million sequenced T cells were considered lower bounds and underestimates. As age increased, observed TCR beta diversity per million T cells dropped in a roughly linear way, and a significant reduction was already evident by age about 40. The percentage of naive T cells measured by flow cytometry correlated strongly with observed TCR beta diversity. Because the CMV infection status of the donors was unknown, age-related changes in expanded clonotypes may potentially have been confounded.

The clonotype was recovered from a man older than 75 in good health. The chain employs TRBV11-2 and TRBJ2-1, with the D gene uncertain. What was sequenced was blood. CDR3 sequence: CASSFQSLVAQFF. The DNA sequence is given as TGTGCCAGCAGCTTTCAGAGTTTAGTTGCGCAGTTCTTC.